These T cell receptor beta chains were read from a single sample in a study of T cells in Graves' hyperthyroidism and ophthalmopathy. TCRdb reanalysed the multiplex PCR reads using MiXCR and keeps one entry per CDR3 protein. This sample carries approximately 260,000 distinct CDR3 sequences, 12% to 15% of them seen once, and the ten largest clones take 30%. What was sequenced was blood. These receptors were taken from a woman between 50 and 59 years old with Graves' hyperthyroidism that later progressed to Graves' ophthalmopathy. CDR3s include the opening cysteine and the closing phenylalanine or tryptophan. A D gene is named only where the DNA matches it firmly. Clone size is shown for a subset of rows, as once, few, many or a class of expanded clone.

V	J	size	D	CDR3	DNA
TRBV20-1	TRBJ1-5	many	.	CSADNSRDWSNQPQHF	TGCAGTGCTGATAACAGCAGGGACTGGAGCAATCAGCCCCAGCATTTT
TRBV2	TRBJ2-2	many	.	CASSGLSGELFF	TGTGCCAGCAGTGGACTGTCCGGGGAGCTGTTTTTT
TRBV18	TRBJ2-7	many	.	CASSQTSTGPFYEQYF	TGTGCCAGCTCACAAACGTCGACAGGCCCCTTCTACGAGCAGTACTTC
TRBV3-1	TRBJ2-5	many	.	CASSQDQRTQETQYF	TGTGCCAGCAGCCAAGACCAGCGGACCCAAGAGACCCAGTACTTC
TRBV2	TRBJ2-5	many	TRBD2	CASRPSSGRLPETQYF	TGTGCCAGCAGACCCTCTAGCGGGAGGCTCCCAGAGACCCAGTACTTC
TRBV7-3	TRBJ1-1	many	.	CASRADVRSEAFF	TGTGCCAGCAGGGCGGACGTACGTTCGGAAGCTTTCTTT
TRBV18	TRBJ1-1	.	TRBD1	CASSPGAGGSVAFF	TGTGCCAGCTCACCGGGAGCAGGGGGTTCCGTGGCTTTCTTT
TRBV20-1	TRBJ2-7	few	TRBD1	CSARKQGVAPYEQYF	TGCAGTGCTAGAAAACAGGGGGTCGCCCCCTACGAGCAGTACTTC
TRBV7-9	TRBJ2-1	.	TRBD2	CASSTRGWTSGREYEQFF	TGTGCCAGCAGCACCCGGGGATGGACTAGCGGGAGGGAGTATGAGCAGTTCTTC
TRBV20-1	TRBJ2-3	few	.	CSATPTRGSTDTQYF	TGCAGTGCTACCCCAACTAGGGGGAGCACAGATACGCAGTATTTT
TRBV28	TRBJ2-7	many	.	CASSLRSGYEQYF	TGTGCCAGCAGTTTGCGAAGTGGGTACGAGCAGTACTTC